The 15 T cell receptor beta chains given below trace back to one sample, sequenced in a study of regulatory T cells in long-lasting Graves disease. With iRepertoire HTBI primers and Arm-PCR of CDR3 regions, TCR beta libraries were built. TCRdb reprocessed the multiplex PCR reads via MiXCR and lists one record per CDR3 protein. The table has about 460,000 distinct CDR3 sequences, about 20% seen once. The time point denotes: persistent/refractory GD, antithyroid drugs over 5 years with positive TRAb. Construction of the TCR library relied on RNA isolated from PBMCs. Sequenced here: peripheral blood mononuclear cells (PBMCs), sampled when the disease was refractory, from a patient treated with antithyroid drugs. These receptors were taken from a female donor with Graves disease.

This clonotype was counted many times. The chain recombines TRBV12-3 or TRBV12-4 with TRBJ1-2; D gene unclear. The CDR3 is 13 residues long. Trimming pared 2 bases from V and 6 bases from J, leaving 10 bases between. The CDR3 reads CASSLWINDGYTF. The CDR3 DNA is TGTGCCAGCAGTTTATGGATAAACGATGGCTACACCTTC.

This clonotype was seen ten or more times. The chain couples TRBV20-1 to TRBJ1-1; maybe TRBD1 (5 bases). V shed 6 bases and J shed 6 bases, with 11 bases lying between them. CDR3 size: 11 residues. Germline CDR1 DFQATT, CDR2 SNEGSKA (reference sequence). For the CDR3, the DNA is TGCAGTGCGAAGGGGTGGGCTGAAGCTTTCTTT. It yields the protein CSAKGWAEAFF.

The chain has TRBV11-2 and TRBJ1-5; the D gene is possibly TRBD1 (5 bases). Trimming shortened V by 2 bases and J by 1 base, and 12 bases separated the two germline ends. The CDR3 is 16 residues long. Germline values: CDR1 SGHAT, CDR2 FQNNGV. This chain's CDR3 is CASSLYGDGSNQPQHF. Written as DNA, the CDR3 is TGTGCCAGCAGCTTATATGGGGACGGGAGCAATCAGCCCCAGCATTTT.

This chain uses TRBV19 with TRBJ2-4; D might be TRBD1 (5 bases). Trimming stripped 3 bases from V and 2 bases from J, with 8 bases between. The CDR3 runs 14 residues. Germline CDR1 is LNHDA and CDR2 is SQIVND (reference sequence). The CDR3 DNA sequence: TGTGCCAGTAGTATTTCAGGGACCAAAAACATTCAGTACTTC. It encodes CASSISGTKNIQYF.

The chain uses TRBV2 and TRBJ1-3; TRBD1 matches at 8 bases. Trimming took 9 bases from V and 3 from J; bases not matched to a gene: 1. CDR1 and CDR2 from the germline V gene are SNHLY and FYNNEI. The CDR3 consists of 12 residues. The CDR3 bases are TGTGCCAGAGGACAGGGTGGAAACACCATATATTTT. Residues: CARGQGGNTIYF.

This clonotype was detected ten times or more. The chain is built from TRBV6-5 and TRBJ1-2; no clear D gene. The CDR3 is 14 amino acids. In germline, CDR1 is MNHEY, CDR2 SVGAGI. V lost 0 bases, J lost 3 bases, and 8 bases lay in between. CDR3 DNA: TGTGCCAGCAGTTACTCAGGCAGGCACTATGGCTACACCTTC. It encodes CASSYSGRHYGYTF.

V is TRBV6-2 or TRBV6-3 and J is TRBJ2-1; no reliable D call. Germline CDR1 is MNHEY and CDR2 is SVGEGT. The CDR3 covers 13 residues. The ends were cut back, 0 bases at V and 9 bases at J, with 9 bases in the middle. The CDR3 here is CASSYSRLGEQFF. The CDR3 DNA follows: TGTGCCAGCAGTTACTCGAGGTTGGGTGAGCAGTTCTTC.

This clonotype occurred many times. V is TRBV28 and J is TRBJ1-2, with 7 bases lining up with TRBD1. Germline V lookup: CDR1 MDHEN, CDR2 SYDVKM. The J segment lost 4 bases and the V segment lost 4 bases, leaving 9 bases of the junction unmatched. The CDR3 length is 15 residues. CDR3 DNA sequence: TGTGCCAGCAGTTCGGGACAGCCCAACGGCTATGGCTACACCTTC. This gives the protein CASSSGQPNGYGYTF.

This clonotype has at least ten counts. The chain combines TRBV29-1 with TRBJ1-1; D gene ambiguous. The germline V and J ends were trimmed by 5 bases and 3 bases, with 10 bases remaining between them. CDR1 is SQVTM and CDR2 is ANQGSEA in the germline V gene. The CDR3 contains 12 residues. CDR3 protein: CSVNDRDTEAFF. The CDR3 bases are TGCAGCGTTAATGACCGGGACACTGAAGCTTTCTTT.

This clonotype was seen at least ten times. The rearrangement links TRBV7-2 to TRBJ2-5; tentatively, D is TRBD2 (6 bases). V lost 2 bases, J lost 11 bases, and 15 bases lay in between. The germline V gene encodes CDR1 SGHTA and CDR2 FQGNSA. There are 13 residues in the CDR3. CDR3 sequence: CASSLLARREQYF. The DNA for the CDR3 is TGTGCCAGCAGCTTACTAGCAAGGAGGGAGCAGTACTTC.

This clonotype has just a few counts. This chain uses TRBV20-1 with TRBJ2-7; 8 nucleotides match TRBD2. This CDR3 has 15 amino acids. Germline values: CDR1 DFQATT, CDR2 SNEGSKA (reference sequence). As DNA, the CDR3 is TGCAGCTGTCTACGCCAGCGGGGGATCACCTACGAGCAGTACTTC. It codes for CSCLRQRGITYEQYF.

This clonotype showed up many times. The CDR3 DNA sequence: TGTGCCAGCAGCCTCTTGGGGGGGGTAGAGACCCAGTACTTC. Protein product: CASSLLGGVETQYF. The chain uses TRBV28 and TRBJ2-5, with TRBD2 identical over 7 bases. J was trimmed by 4 bases and V by 6 bases; bases with no gene match: 8. The CDR3 length is 14 residues. Looked up from germline, CDR1 is MDHEN and CDR2 is SYDVKM.

V usage is TRBV7-3 and J usage is TRBJ1-6; 7 nucleotides line up with TRBD1. V shed 0 bases, J shed 0 bases, and the junction held 2 bases outside the gene matches. Germline V lookup: CDR1 SGHTA, CDR2 FQGTGA. The CDR3 runs to 17 residues. The CDR3 reads CASSLTGTDSYNSPLHF. For the CDR3, the DNA is TGTGCCAGCAGCTTAACAGGGACAGACTCCTATAATTCACCCCTCCACTTT.

The count of this clonotype is one. The chain couples TRBV6-1 to TRBJ1-5; 11 nucleotides align to TRBD1. The CDR3 spans 17 residues. The trim removed 5 bases at V and 7 bases at J, leaving 13 bases unmatched. From germline, CDR1 is MNHNS and CDR2 SASEGT. CDR3 in amino acids: CASSSQIGQGADQPQHF. CDR3 sequence (DNA): TGTGCCAGCAGTAGCCAGATAGGACAGGGGGCAGACCAGCCCCAGCATTTT.

For this clonotype: One end of the junction varies from germline; a read error may be responsible. The chain is built from TRBV7-2 and TRBJ2-7, with 7 positions matching TRBD1. The CDR3 loop spans 15 amino acids. Per germline, CDR1 SGHTA and CDR2 FQGNSA. CDR3 in DNA: TGCGCCAGCAGCCAAGACTCAACAGGGGTAAGCGAGCAGTACTTC. Translated: CASSQDSTGVSEQYF.